The rows below give T cell receptor beta chains drawn from one sample of a study of STAT3 mutations in large granular lymphocyte leukemia. Libraries were prepared by immunoSEQ multiplex PCR; TCRdb keeps only in-frame clonotypes and omits some of them. The profile shows about 1,500 clones, approximately 75% of them singletons. Sequenced sample: peripheral blood mononuclear cells. Every receptor here comes from a middle-aged man with T-cell large granular lymphocyte leukemia. Some clones in this sample may be carry-over from other donors' samples. The CDR3 runs from the conserved cysteine through the conserved F or W. A D gene is named only where the DNA matches it firmly. Only part of the rows carry a size: once, few, many, or a class if the clone is expanded.

TRBD2	TRBV5-6	TRBJ2-5	-	TGTGCCAGCAGCTTGGCCGGGGGGGCACGAAAGACCCAGTACTTC	CASSLAGGARKTQYF
-	TRBV9	TRBJ1-2	-	TGTGCCAGCAGCGTAGTTTCAGGGGCTGGCTACACCTTC	CASSVVSGAGYTF
TRBD2	TRBV25-1	TRBJ2-7	-	TGTGCCAGCACCCCAAAGGGGCTAGCGGGGGCCGAGCAGTACTTC	CASTPKGLAGAEQYF
-	TRBV28	TRBJ1-5	few	TGTGCCAGCAGTTTTTTGCCCAGGAGTCAGCCCCAGCATTTT	CASSFLPRSQPQHF
-	TRBV4-2	TRBJ1-5	-	TGTGCCAGCAGCCAAGAGGGCCGGGTAGCGGGGCCCCAGCATTTT	CASSQEGRVAGPQHF
-	TRBV13	TRBJ1-6	-	TGTGCCAGCAGCGGGGGGAGCTCCTATAATTCACCCCTCCACTTT	CASSGGSSYNSPLHF
-	TRBV7-9	TRBJ2-5	-	TGTGCCAGCAGCTTAGGCGTGGCCCAGTACTTC	CASSLGVAQYF
TRBD2	TRBV5-4	TRBJ2-2	-	TGTGCCAGCAGCCCTAGCGGGGCGCGGGCCGGGGAGCTGTTTTTT	CASSPSGARAGELFF
-	TRBV5-5	TRBJ1-5	once	TGTGCCAGCAGTCGGACCGATAGCAATCAGCCCCAGCATTTT	CASSRTDSNQPQHF
-	TRBV5-4	TRBJ2-3	-	TGTGCCAGCAGCACGGAACCGCATATCACGCAGTATTTT	CASSTEPHITQYF
TRBD1	TRBV18	TRBJ2-7	-	TGTGCCAGCTCACCCACGACAGGGGGGTACGAGCAGTACTTC	CASSPTTGGYEQYF
TRBD1	TRBV6-5	TRBJ1-2	-	TGTGCCAGCAGTTACTGGGGACAGGGAGATTGGGGCTACACCTTC	CASSYWGQGDWGYTF
TRBD2	TRBV7-9	TRBJ2-7	-	TGTGCCAGCAGCCATGGACTAGCGGGAAAACAGTACTTC	CASSHGLAGKQYF
-	TRBV2	TRBJ1-2	-	TGTGCCAGCAGCGAAGGGGTAGTTATGCTCTACACCTTC	CASSEGVVMLYTF
-	TRBV7-2	TRBJ1-2	few	TGTGCCAGCAGCCTGGGGACAACCGGCTACACCTTC	CASSLGTTGYTF
-	TRBV30	TRBJ1-1	-	TGTGCCTGGAGTGTACGGGGGGCTAGTCTGAACACTGAAGCTTTCTTT	CAWSVRGASLNTEAFF
-	TRBV18	TRBJ1-6	-	TGTGCCAGCTCACCGGACACTCCCTCGCCCCTCCACTTT	CASSPDTPSPLHF
-	TRBV28	TRBJ1-2	-	TGTGCCAGCAGTCCGACTTACTATGGCTACACCTTC	CASSPTYYGYTF
-	TRBV6-5	TRBJ2-7	-	TGTGCCAGCAGTTACTCGGCAGGGCCCTACGAGCAGTACTTC	CASSYSAGPYEQYF
-	TRBV6-5	TRBJ2-7	-	TGTGCCAGCAGTATAAACGTCCTCGGCGAGCAGTACTTC	CASSINVLGEQYF
TRBD2	TRBV5-1	TRBJ2-1	-	TGCGCCAGCAGCCAAACTAGCGGGAGGGGCAATGAGCAGTTCTTC	CASSQTSGRGNEQFF
-	TRBV25-1	TRBJ2-7	few	TGTGCCAGCAGCCACCCCTCTGGCGGGTCCTACGAGCAGTACTTC	CASSHPSGGSYEQYF
-	TRBV5-1	TRBJ2-7	-	TGCGCCAGCAGCTTGGCCGGGACGGTGCCCTACGAGCAGTACTTC	CASSLAGTVPYEQYF
TRBD1	TRBV5-1	TRBJ1-5	-	TGCGCCAGCAGCATGGGACAGCCAAATCAGCCCCAGCATTTT	CASSMGQPNQPQHF
-	TRBV5-1	TRBJ2-7	-	TGCGCCAGCAGCTCCTTCGGGGTTTTCTACGAGCAGTACTTC	CASSSFGVFYEQYF
TRBD1	TRBV29-1	TRBJ2-7	-	TGCAGCGTTGGGACAGGGGGCTACGAGCAGTACTTC	CSVGTGGYEQYF
TRBD1	TRBV28	TRBJ2-7	-	TGTGCCAGCAGCCATGGACAGGGCCCCATCTACGAGCAGTACTTC	CASSHGQGPIYEQYF
-	TRBV12-5	TRBJ2-7	-	TGTGCTAGTGGTTTGGTAACCCCTCCCGAGCAGTACTTC	CASGLVTPPEQYF